This is a list of T cell receptor beta chains from one sample in a study of T-cell memory formation after mild COVID-19. MiXCR was run by TCRdb on the 5' RACE reads, yielding one entry per CDR3 protein. The sample contains over 150,000 distinct CDR3 sequences, under 15% of which appear only once. The sequencing sample was made of PBMCs or a T cell subset sorted from them (not recorded which). The receptors shown here come from a man between 18 and 29 years old who had mild COVID-19 (a few samples of this study predate the infection). Cell type and time point are not known. Both conserved end residues are part of each CDR3. A D gene is named only where the DNA matches it firmly. Expanded clones are given a class, and other clones once, few, many or no size at all.

CDR3nt,CDR3aa,d_gene,j_gene,v_gene,abundance
TGCGCCAGCAGCTTGGGGGACTTCCACACAGATACGCAGTATTTT,CASSLGDFHTDTQYF,-,TRBJ2-3,TRBV5-1,-
TGTGCCAGCAGCTTAGCGCGGGGGACTGCTGGGGCCAACGTCCTGACTTTC,CASSLARGTAGANVLTF,TRBD2,TRBJ2-6,TRBV7-8,-
TGTGCCAGCAGTTACGACGAGGGGCAGCCCCAGCATTTT,CASSYDEGQPQHF,-,TRBJ1-5,TRBV6-5,-
TGTGCCAGCAGCTCGGACAGGGCTTATGGCTACACCTTC,CASSSDRAYGYTF,TRBD1,TRBJ1-2,TRBV5-6,few
TGTGCCAGCAGCCGACAGAGGTACAATGAGCAGTTCTTC,CASSRQRYNEQFF,-,TRBJ2-1,TRBV6-2/TRBV6-3,few
TGTGCCAGCAGCGCAGGGTCTAGCTACGAGCAGTACTTC,CASSAGSSYEQYF,-,TRBJ2-7,TRBV7-2,-
TGTGCCACCAGTGACACAACTAGCGGGAGAAATGAGCAGTTCTTC,CATSDTTSGRNEQFF,TRBD2,TRBJ2-1,TRBV24-1,-
TGTGCCAGCAGCCAGCCTGGGAACACCGGGGAGCTGTTTTTT,CASSQPGNTGELFF,-,TRBJ2-2,TRBV4-2,-
TGCAGTGCTCACCGGGACGGACAGTACCAAGAGACCCAGTACTTC,CSAHRDGQYQETQYF,-,TRBJ2-5,TRBV20-1,-
TGTGCCAGCAGTCCGGCACGAGCGGGGGTTGTTACGCAGTATTTT,CASSPARAGVVTQYF,TRBD2,TRBJ2-3,TRBV12-3/TRBV12-4,-
TGCGCCAGCAGCCAAGATCCTCCTAGCACAGATACGCAGTATTTT,CASSQDPPSTDTQYF,-,TRBJ2-3,TRBV4-1,-
TGTGCCAGCAGTCCCCGGCCACTCACCGGGGAGCTGTTTTTT,CASSPRPLTGELFF,-,TRBJ2-2,TRBV6-2/TRBV6-3,-
TGTGCCAGCAGTCTACCCCTAGTAAGGTCCCTCCGGGGCTACACCTTC,CASSLPLVRSLRGYTF,-,TRBJ1-2,TRBV12-3/TRBV12-4,few
TGTGCCAGCAGTTTAGCGCCCTACGAGCAGTACTTC,CASSLAPYEQYF,-,TRBJ2-7,TRBV12-3/TRBV12-4,-
TGTGCCAGCAGTAGGGAGGAGTGGTCAGATACGCAGTATTTT,CASSREEWSDTQYF,-,TRBJ2-3,TRBV6-4,few
TGTGCCAGCAGCTTAGATCTACGGGGGGGCCGAAAGACCCAGTACTTC,CASSLDLRGGRKTQYF,TRBD2,TRBJ2-5,TRBV11-2,-
TGTGCCAGCAGCGGGACAGGGTTCCGTCAGCCCCAGCATTTT,CASSGTGFRQPQHF,TRBD1,TRBJ1-5,TRBV7-8,-
TGTGCCAGCAGCTTGGGGACAGCGGTATACAAACTGTTTTTT,CASSLGTAVYKLFF,TRBD1,TRBJ1-4,TRBV7-8,few
TGTGCCAGCAGCCCGAAGACAGGGACGAACACTGAAGCTTTCTTT,CASSPKTGTNTEAFF,TRBD1,TRBJ1-1,TRBV7-2,-
TGCAGTGCTAGAGATATGGGACAGGGCCAGGAGACCCAGTACTTC,CSARDMGQGQETQYF,TRBD1,TRBJ2-5,TRBV20-1,few
TGTGCCATCAGTAGGGATAGCGGGGCTTACAATGAGCAGTTCTTC,CAISRDSGAYNEQFF,TRBD2,TRBJ2-1,TRBV10-3,-
TGTGCCAGCAGTCCGGGACTAGCGTGGGTGGAGGATACGCAGTATTTT,CASSPGLAWVEDTQYF,TRBD2,TRBJ2-3,TRBV12-3/TRBV12-4,-
TGCAGTGCTAGTTTCGTCTCACATTATGGGCAGCCCCAGCATTTT,CSASFVSHYGQPQHF,-,TRBJ1-5,TRBV20-1,few
TGTGCCAGCAGTACCAGACAGACAACCGTAATTCGATACGAGCAGTACTTC,CASSTRQTTVIRYEQYF,-,TRBJ2-7,TRBV27,few
TGTGCCACCAGTGATTTGGTCCAGATCGATGAGCAGTTCTTC,CATSDLVQIDEQFF,-,TRBJ2-1,TRBV24-1,-
TGCGCCAGCAGGAGGGGGGCCGGGGAGCAGTTCTTC,CASRRGAGEQFF,-,TRBJ2-1,TRBV5-1,few
TGTGCCAGCAGTTTAGACGGACCTTCGGGCTATGGCTACACCTTC,CASSLDGPSGYGYTF,-,TRBJ1-2,TRBV28,once
TGTGCCAGCAGCCAAGAAGGCCGCTATGGCTACACCTTC,CASSQEGRYGYTF,-,TRBJ1-2,TRBV4-2,-
TGCAGTGCTAGGTTGGTGGGGGTAGAGACCCAGTACTTC,CSARLVGVETQYF,-,TRBJ2-5,TRBV20-1,-
TGCAGTGCCACGGACGGCGGAGGAAACCAAGAGACCCAGTACTTC,CSATDGGGNQETQYF,-,TRBJ2-5,TRBV20-1,few
TGTGCCAGCAGTTCTAGGCACGAAAATGAAAAACTGTTTTTT,CASSSRHENEKLFF,-,TRBJ1-4,TRBV28,few
TGTGCCACAGGGCCCCGGAGGAGCACTGAAGCTTTCTTT,CATGPRRSTEAFF,-,TRBJ1-1,TRBV15,-
TGTGCCAGTAGGAACCTACCGAACACTGAAGCTTTCTTT,CASRNLPNTEAFF,-,TRBJ1-1,TRBV6-5,few
TGTGCCAGCGATACTACAAGGGGGGGGCGACCCACAGATACGCAGTATTTT,CASDTTRGGRPTDTQYF,-,TRBJ2-3,TRBV11-2,few
TGCGCCAGCATGGTGGCGACGAACACCGGGGAGCTGTTTTTT,CASMVATNTGELFF,-,TRBJ2-2,TRBV5-1,many
TGTGCCAGCTCATATGAAGATACGCAGTATTTT,CASSYEDTQYF,-,TRBJ2-3,TRBV18,few
TGTGCCACCAGCAGAGACCCACAGGGTTCCTACGAGCAGTACTTC,CATSRDPQGSYEQYF,-,TRBJ2-7,TRBV15,-
TGCGCCAGCAGACCCCCTGGAAACTCTGGAAACACCATATATTTT,CASRPPGNSGNTIYF,-,TRBJ1-3,TRBV5-1,-
TGCAGTGTAGCTCGGGGTAGCAATCAGCCCCAGCATTTT,CSVARGSNQPQHF,-,TRBJ1-5,TRBV20-1,-
TGTGCCAGCAGCCCGACAGTTCTAGTCTATGGCTACACCTTC,CASSPTVLVYGYTF,-,TRBJ1-2,TRBV11-2,-
TGTGCCTGTTCGTCACTTGGGACCTTGGGCGCTTTCTTT,CACSSLGTLGAFF,-,TRBJ1-1,TRBV6-6,few
TGTGCCAGCAGCTTAGGTTCCAATGGCTACACCTTC,CASSLGSNGYTF,-,TRBJ1-2,TRBV7-2,many
TGCGACAGCAGCTTGTTGTCAGAAGCAGATACGCAGTATTTT,CDSSLLSEADTQYF,-,TRBJ2-3,TRBV5-1,-
TGCGCCAGCAGCCAGTACTTCCCCGTCCGGGACTATGGCTACACCTTC,CASSQYFPVRDYGYTF,-,TRBJ1-2,TRBV4-3,-
TGTGCCAGCAGTTTATTTAGACGGACGAACACTGAAGCTTTCTTT,CASSLFRRTNTEAFF,-,TRBJ1-1,TRBV27,-
TGTGCCAGCTCACCACTAGACCCTAGCGGGGGAGAGACCCAGTACTTC,CASSPLDPSGGETQYF,TRBD2,TRBJ2-5,TRBV18,few
TGCAGTGCTAGAGATCCGACTAGCACAGATACGCAGAATTTT,CSARDPTSTDTQNF,TRBD2,TRBJ2-3,TRBV20-1,once
TGTGCCAGCGGGAGACAGGGAATCTATGGCTACACCTTC,CASGRQGIYGYTF,TRBD1,TRBJ1-2,TRBV12-3/TRBV12-4,few
TGTGCCAGCAGTGAAGCGGTACAGGGAAATACGCAGTATTTT,CASSEAVQGNTQYF,-,TRBJ2-3,TRBV2,few
TGTGCCAGCAGCCTCGCGGGGAACTATGGCTACACCTTC,CASSLAGNYGYTF,-,TRBJ1-2,TRBV7-2,few
TGCGCCAGCAGCTTGGCCTTAGGGGCCTCATATGGCTACACCTTC,CASSLALGASYGYTF,-,TRBJ1-2,TRBV5-1,few
TGTGCCAGCTCACCACCGCCCCCGCAGCCCCAGCATTTT,CASSPPPPQPQHF,-,TRBJ1-5,TRBV18,-
TGTGCCAGCAGTTTGACGGATAATGAAAAACTGTTTTTT,CASSLTDNEKLFF,-,TRBJ1-4,TRBV12-3/TRBV12-4,-
TGCGCCAGCAGCTTGGACAGACCGGGGCTCGAGCAGTACTTC,CASSLDRPGLEQYF,-,TRBJ2-7,TRBV5-1,many
TGTGCCAGCAGCTCCCAGGGTCGTGAGACGACCCAGTACTTC,CASSSQGRETTQYF,-,TRBJ2-5,TRBV7-2,-
TGCGCCAGCAGCTTGGGAGTTCAGGAAGAGACCCAGTACTTC,CASSLGVQEETQYF,-,TRBJ2-5,TRBV5-1,many